Sequencing of this TCR beta chain was carried out in a study of CD8+CD57+ T cells in acquired aplastic anemia. Overall study context: Sorting CD4+ and CD8+ cells gave DNA averaging about 2.9 ug. Reads per healthy sample averaged about 10 million (CD4+) and fewer than 13 million (CD8+).

Notes on this clonotype: The antigen is undetermined. A much more abundant neighbour one base away suggests this may be a read error.

The study's findings and limits: Any difference that existed in CD8+ Simpson's diversity between patients and controls was not significant. Researchers report that around 29 CD8+ CDR3 sequences appeared in both patients and controls.

Using genomic DNA as the template, TCR beta VDJ and CDR3 profiling was carried out. From the reads, TCRdb called clonotypes with MiXCR, one entry per CDR3 protein. Of just over 400,000 distinct CDR3 sequences detected, 55% to 75% appear once; the ten largest clones hold 4%. Germline CDR1 is MNHNY and CDR2 is SVGAGI (reference sequence). This CDR3 is built from 14 residues. The sequence came from a human donor in good health, serving as a control. Sample: sorted CD4+, CD8+, or CD8+CD57+ T cells (not recorded which) from PBMCs. This chain uses TRBV6-6 with TRBJ2-2; perhaps TRBD2 as D (5 bases). The CDR3 protein is CASSYNDLLGELLF. The CDR3, as DNA: TGTGCCAGCAGTTACAATGATTTACTCGGGGAGCTGCTTTTT.